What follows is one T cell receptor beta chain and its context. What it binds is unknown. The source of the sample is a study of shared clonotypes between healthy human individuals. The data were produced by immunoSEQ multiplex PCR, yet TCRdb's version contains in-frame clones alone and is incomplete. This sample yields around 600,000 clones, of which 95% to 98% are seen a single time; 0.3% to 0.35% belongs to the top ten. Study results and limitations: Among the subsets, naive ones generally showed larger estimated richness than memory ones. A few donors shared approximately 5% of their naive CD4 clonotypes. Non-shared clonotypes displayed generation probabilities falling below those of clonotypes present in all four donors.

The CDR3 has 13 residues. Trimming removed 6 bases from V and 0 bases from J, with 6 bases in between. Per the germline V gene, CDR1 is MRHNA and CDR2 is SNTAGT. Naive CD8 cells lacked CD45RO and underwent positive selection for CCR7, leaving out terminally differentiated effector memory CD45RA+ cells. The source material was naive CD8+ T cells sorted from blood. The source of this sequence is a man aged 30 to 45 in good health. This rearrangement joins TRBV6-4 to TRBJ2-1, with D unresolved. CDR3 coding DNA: TGTGCCAGCAGCCTGTACTCCTACAATGAGCAGTTCTTC. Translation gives CASSLYSYNEQFF.